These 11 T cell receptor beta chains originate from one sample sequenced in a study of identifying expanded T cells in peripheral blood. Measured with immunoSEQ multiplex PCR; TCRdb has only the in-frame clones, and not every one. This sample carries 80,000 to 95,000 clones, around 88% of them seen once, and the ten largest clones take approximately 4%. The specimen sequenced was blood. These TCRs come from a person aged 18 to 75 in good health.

The CDR3 bases are TGTGCCATCAGTGACCGGACAGGGGGACACGAGCAGTACTTC. This gives the protein CAISDRTGGHEQYF. The V gene is TRBV10-3, the J gene TRBJ2-7; 10 nucleotides line up with TRBD1. Per the germline V gene, CDR1 is ENHRY and CDR2 is SYGVKD. The CDR3 extends over 14 amino acids. The V segment lost 3 bases and the J segment 5 bases; nucleotides outside the gene matches: 4.

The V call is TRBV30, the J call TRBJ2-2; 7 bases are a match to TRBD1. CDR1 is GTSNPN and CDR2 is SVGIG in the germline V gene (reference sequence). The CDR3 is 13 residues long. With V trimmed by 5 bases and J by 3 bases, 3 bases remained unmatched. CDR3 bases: TGTGCCTGGGACAGGGAAGACACCGGGGAGCTGTTTTTT. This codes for CAWDREDTGELFF.

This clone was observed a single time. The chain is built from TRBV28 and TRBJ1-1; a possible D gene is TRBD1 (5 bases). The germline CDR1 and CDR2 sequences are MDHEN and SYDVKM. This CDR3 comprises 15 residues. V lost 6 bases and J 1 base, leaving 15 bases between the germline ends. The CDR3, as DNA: TGTGCCAGCAGGGAGGCGACGGGACCGAACACTGAAGCTTTCTTT. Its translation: CASREATGPNTEAFF.

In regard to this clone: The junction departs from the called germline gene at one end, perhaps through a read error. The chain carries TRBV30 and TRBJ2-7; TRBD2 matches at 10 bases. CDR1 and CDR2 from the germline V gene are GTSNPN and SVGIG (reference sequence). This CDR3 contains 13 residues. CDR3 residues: CAWSVPSGSEQHF. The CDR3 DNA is TGTGCCTGGAGTGTCCCTAGCGGGAGCGAGCAGCACTTC.

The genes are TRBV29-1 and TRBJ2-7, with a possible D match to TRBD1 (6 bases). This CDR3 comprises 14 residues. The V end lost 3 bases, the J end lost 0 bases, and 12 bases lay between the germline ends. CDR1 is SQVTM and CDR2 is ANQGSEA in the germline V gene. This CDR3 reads CSVDAGVVSYEQYF. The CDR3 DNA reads TGCAGCGTTGACGCAGGGGTGGTCTCCTACGAGCAGTACTTC.

CDR3 in DNA: TGTGCCAGCAGCGTAGGGCCGGGGGCCAGTGAAGCTTTCTTT. It translates to CASSVGPGASEAFF. The rearrangement links TRBV9 to TRBJ1-1; tentative D call: TRBD1 (6 bases). V was trimmed by 0 bases and J by 7 bases, leaving 13 bases between them. The CDR3 covers 14 residues. In germline, CDR1 is SGDLS, CDR2 YYNGEE.

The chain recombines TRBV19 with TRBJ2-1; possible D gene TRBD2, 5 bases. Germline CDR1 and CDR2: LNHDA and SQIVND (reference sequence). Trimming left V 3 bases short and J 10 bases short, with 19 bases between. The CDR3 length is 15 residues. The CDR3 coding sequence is TGTGCCAGTAGTATCGAAGGGTATAGAGAGGGCGAGCAGTTCTTC. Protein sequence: CASSIEGYREGEQFF. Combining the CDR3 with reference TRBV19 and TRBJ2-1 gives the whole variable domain DGGITQSPKYLFRKEGQNVTLSCEQNLNHDAMYWYRQDPGQGLRLIYYSQIVNDFQKGDIAEGYSVSREKKESFPLTVTSAQKNPTAFYLCASSIEGYREGEQFFGPGTRLTVL.

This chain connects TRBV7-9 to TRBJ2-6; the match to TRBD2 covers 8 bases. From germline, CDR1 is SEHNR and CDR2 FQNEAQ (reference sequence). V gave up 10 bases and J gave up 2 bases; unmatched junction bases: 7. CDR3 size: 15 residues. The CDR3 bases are TGTGCCAACGCGGGAGCGGGAGCTGGGGCCAACGTCCTGACTTTC. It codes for CANAGAGAGANVLTF.

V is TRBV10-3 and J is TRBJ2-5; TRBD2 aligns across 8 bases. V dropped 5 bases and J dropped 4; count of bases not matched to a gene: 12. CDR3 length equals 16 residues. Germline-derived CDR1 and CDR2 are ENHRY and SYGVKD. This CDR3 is CAISPTERERGETQYF. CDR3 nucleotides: TGTGCCATCAGTCCTACCGAGCGGGAGAGGGGAGAGACCCAGTACTTC.

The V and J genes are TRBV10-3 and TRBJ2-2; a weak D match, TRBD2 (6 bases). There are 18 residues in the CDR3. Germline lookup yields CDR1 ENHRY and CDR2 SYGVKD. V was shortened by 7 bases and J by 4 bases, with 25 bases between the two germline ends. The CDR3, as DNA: TGTGCCATCACTCCATCAAGTAGCGGTCCCCTCTCCACCGGGGAGCTGTTTTTT. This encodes CAITPSSSGPLSTGELFF.

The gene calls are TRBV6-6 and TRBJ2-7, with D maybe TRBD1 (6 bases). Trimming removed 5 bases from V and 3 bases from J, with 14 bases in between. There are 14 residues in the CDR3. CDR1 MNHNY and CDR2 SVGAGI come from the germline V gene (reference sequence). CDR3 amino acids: CASSRETGIYEQYF. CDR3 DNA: TGTGCCAGCAGTAGGGAGACAGGAATCTACGAGCAGTACTTC.